This TCR beta chain was identified in a study of cytomegalovirus exposure and HLA in healthy donors. Study overall: In a previous analysis, 120 million or so unique TCR beta sequences were found from 170 million or so T cells. Study observations and caveats: Immune exposure information comprised only CMV serostatus. The analysis excluded some indistinguishable V segments, including TRBV6-2 and TRBV6-3.

Of note for this clone: Its antigen is not identified.

This CDR3 has 14 residues. V lost 5 bases to trimming and J lost 6 bases; unmatched junction nucleotides: 4. CDR1 is SGHTA and CDR2 is FQGNSA in the germline V gene. The PCR ran on 60 Vbeta and 13 Jbeta primers. TCRdb keeps only in-frame clones here, not all; method: immunoSEQ multiplex PCR. The sample lists approximately 70,000 clones; around 70% were seen once. This TCR was recovered from a male donor in good health and CMV-seropositive. The chain recombines TRBV7-2 with TRBJ2-7; 13 bases are a match to TRBD2. Material for sequencing was PBMCs. The CDR3 coding sequence is TGTGCCAGCAGCGTACTAGCGGGAGGGGTCGAGCAGTACTTC. Translating it yields CASSVLAGGVEQYF.